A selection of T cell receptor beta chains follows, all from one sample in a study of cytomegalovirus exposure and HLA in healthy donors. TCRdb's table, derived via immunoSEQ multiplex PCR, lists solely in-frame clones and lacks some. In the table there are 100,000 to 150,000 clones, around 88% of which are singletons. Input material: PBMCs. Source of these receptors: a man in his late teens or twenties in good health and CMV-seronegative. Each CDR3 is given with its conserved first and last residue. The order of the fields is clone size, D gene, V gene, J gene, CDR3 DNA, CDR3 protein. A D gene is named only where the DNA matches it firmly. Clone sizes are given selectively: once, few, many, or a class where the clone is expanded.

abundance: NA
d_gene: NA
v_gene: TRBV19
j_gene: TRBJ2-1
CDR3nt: TGTGCCAGTAGTTTTGAGGGGGACTACAGGGAGAATGAGCAGTTCTTC
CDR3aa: CASSFEGDYRENEQFF

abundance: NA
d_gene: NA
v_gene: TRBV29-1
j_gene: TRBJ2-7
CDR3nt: TGCAGCGTAGTTGGCAGATCCTCCTACGAGCAGTACTTC
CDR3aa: CSVVGRSSYEQYF

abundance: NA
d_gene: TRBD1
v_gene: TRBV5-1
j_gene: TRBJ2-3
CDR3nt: TGCGCCAGCAGCATACCCCAGGGGGCAGATACGCAGTATTTT
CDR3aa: CASSIPQGADTQYF

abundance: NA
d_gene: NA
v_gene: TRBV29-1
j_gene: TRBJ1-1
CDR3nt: TGCAGCGTCTCCCAGGTGGGCACTGAAGCTTTCTTT
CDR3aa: CSVSQVGTEAFF

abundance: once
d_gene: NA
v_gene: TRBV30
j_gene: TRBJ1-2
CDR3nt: TGTGCCTGGGACCCGACCGGCAGGGGAAACTATGGCTACACCTTC
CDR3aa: CAWDPTGRGNYGYTF

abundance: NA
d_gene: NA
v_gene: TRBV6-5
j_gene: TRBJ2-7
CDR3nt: TGTGCCAGCACCAAGTGCGGGCGGAACTCCTACGAGCAGTACTTC
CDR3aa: CASTKCGRNSYEQYF

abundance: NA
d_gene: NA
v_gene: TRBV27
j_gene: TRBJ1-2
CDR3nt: TGTGCCAGCAGTTTACATCCAGCTAACTATGGCTACACCTTC
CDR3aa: CASSLHPANYGYTF

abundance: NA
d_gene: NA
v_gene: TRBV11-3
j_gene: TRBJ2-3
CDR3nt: TGTGCCAGCACATACATCACAGATACGCAGTATTTT
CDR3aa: CASTYITDTQYF

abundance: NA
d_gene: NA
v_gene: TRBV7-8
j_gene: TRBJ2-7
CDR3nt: TGTGCCAGCAGCTTAGAAGGTCCCAGCGCCCCGAGGACCTACGAGCAGTACTTC
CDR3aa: CASSLEGPSAPRTYEQYF

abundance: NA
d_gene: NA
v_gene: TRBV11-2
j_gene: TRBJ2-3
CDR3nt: TGTGCCAGCAGCTTAGCCTATACGCAGTATTTT
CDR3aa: CASSLAYTQYF

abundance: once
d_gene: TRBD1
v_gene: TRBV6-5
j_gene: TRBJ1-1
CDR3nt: TGTGCCAGCCGACAGGGCCAAGTGAACACTGAAGCTTTCTTT
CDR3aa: CASRQGQVNTEAFF

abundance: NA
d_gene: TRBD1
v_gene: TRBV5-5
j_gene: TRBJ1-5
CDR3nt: TGTGCCAGCCGCCGGACAGGGGATCAGCCCCAGCATTTT
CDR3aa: CASRRTGDQPQHF

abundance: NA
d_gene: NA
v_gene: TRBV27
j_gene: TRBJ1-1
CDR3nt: TGTGCCAGCAGTGCCAACAGGTGGCTGAACACTGAAGCTTTCTTT
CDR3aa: CASSANRWLNTEAFF

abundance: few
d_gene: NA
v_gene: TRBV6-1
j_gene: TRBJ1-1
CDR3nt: TGTGCCAGCAGTGAAGTCGGGAACACTGAAGCTTTCTTT
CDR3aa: CASSEVGNTEAFF

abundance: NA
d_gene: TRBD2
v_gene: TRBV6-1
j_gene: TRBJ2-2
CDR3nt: TGTGCCAGCAGTGAAAATAGAGGACTAGCGAGCGGGGAGCTGTTTTTT
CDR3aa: CASSENRGLASGELFF

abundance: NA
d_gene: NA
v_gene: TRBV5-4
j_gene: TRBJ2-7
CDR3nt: TGTGCCAGCAGCTTTCGGGGGACCTACGAGCAGTACTTC
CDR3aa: CASSFRGTYEQYF

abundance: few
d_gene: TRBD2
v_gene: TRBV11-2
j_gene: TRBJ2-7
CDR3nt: TGTGCCAGCAGCTCCTCTGCGGGGGGCCCTTCCTACGAGCAGTACTTC
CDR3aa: CASSSSAGGPSYEQYF

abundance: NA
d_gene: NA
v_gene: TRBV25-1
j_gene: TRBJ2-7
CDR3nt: TGTGCCAGCATGGGACAACCCTACGAGCAGTACTTC
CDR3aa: CASMGQPYEQYF

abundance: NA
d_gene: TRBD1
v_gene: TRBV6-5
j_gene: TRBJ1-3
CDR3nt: TGTGCCAGCAGTTCGACAGGGGGTAGAAACACCATATATTTT
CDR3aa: CASSSTGGRNTIYF

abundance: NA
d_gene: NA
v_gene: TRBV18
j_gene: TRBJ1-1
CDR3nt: TGTGCCAGCTCACCAGGTGGGGCTAAGAACACTGAAGCTTTCTTT
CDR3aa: CASSPGGAKNTEAFF

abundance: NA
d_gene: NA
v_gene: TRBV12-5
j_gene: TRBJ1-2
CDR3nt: TGTGCTAGTGGACGGAGTACAGGGCTAGCTAACTATGGCTACACCTTC
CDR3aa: CASGRSTGLANYGYTF

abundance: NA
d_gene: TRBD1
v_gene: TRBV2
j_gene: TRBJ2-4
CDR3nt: TGTGCCAGCAGAAGACAGGGGGCAAACATTCAGTACTTC
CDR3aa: CASRRQGANIQYF